In its sample, the clone carrying this T cell receptor (beta chain) was seen many times. What it binds is unknown. This sample was included in a study of regulatory T cells in long-lasting Graves disease. Study results and limitations: New patients shared fewer public clonotypes (around 970) than persistent patients did (about 2,700).

With 0 bases removed from V and 0 bases from J, the gap between germline ends came to 9 bases. Germline CDR1 DFQATT, CDR2 SNEGSKA (reference sequence). CDR3 length: 16 residues. This sample's time point: newly diagnosed GD, antithyroid drugs for less than 3 months. Scientists built the TCR library using RNA that was extracted from PBMCs. Both iRepertoire HTBI primers and Arm-PCR of CDR3 regions were used to build the TCR beta libraries. TCRdb reprocessed the multiplex PCR reads via MiXCR and lists one record per CDR3 protein. The sample has hundreds of thousands of distinct CDR3 sequences; 16% are singletons. These sequences were also reported in another study, on T cells in Graves' hyperthyroidism and ophthalmopathy.

Here the sequenced sample was peripheral blood mononuclear cells (PBMCs), taken at new diagnosis, from a patient treated with antithyroid drugs. This TCR derives from a woman under 40 with Graves disease. The rearrangement uses TRBV20-1 and TRBJ1-6; D is unclear. The CDR3 protein is CSARDERYSYNSPLHF. The CDR3 region has the DNA TGCAGTGCTAGAGATGAGCGGTACTCCTATAATTCACCCCTCCACTTT.